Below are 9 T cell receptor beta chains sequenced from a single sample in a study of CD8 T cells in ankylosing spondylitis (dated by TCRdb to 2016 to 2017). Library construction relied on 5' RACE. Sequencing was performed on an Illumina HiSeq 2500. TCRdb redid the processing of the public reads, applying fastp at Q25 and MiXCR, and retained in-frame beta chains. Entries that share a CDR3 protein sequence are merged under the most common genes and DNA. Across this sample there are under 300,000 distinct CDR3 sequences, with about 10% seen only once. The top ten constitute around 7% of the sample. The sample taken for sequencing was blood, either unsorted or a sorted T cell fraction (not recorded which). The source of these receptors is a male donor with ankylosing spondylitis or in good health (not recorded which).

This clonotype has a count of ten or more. As DNA, the CDR3 is TGTGCCAGCAGCGACGGAGGACTTCTCCCCCCAGAGACCCAGTACTTC. Its translation is CASSDGGLLPPETQYF. The chain carries TRBV9 and TRBJ2-5; D may be TRBD2 (5 bases). Germline V CDR1 and CDR2: SGDLS, YYNGEE. Trimming removed 3 bases at V and 4 bases at J, with 19 bases between. This CDR3 region has 16 residues.

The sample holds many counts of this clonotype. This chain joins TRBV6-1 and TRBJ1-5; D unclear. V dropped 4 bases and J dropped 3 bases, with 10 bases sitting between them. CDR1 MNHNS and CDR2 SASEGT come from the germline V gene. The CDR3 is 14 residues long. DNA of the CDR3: TGTGCCAGCAGTGTTAACAGAGCCAATCAGCCCCAGCATTTT. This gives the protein CASSVNRANQPQHF.

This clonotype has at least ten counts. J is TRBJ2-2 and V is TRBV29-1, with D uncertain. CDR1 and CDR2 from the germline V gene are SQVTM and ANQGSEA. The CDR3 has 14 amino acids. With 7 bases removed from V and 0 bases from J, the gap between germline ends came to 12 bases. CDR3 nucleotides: TGCAGCGCCCAAGAAGGGTCGAACACCGGGGAGCTGTTTTTT. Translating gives CSAQEGSNTGELFF.

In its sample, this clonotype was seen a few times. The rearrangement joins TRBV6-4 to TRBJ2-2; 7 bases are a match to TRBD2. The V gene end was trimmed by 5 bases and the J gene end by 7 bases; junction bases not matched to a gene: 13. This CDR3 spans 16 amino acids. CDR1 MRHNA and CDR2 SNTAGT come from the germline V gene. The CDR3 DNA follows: TGTGCCAGCAGTCGGAGAGGGCGGGAGAGGTTCGGGGAGCTGTTTTTT. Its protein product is CASSRRGRERFGELFF.

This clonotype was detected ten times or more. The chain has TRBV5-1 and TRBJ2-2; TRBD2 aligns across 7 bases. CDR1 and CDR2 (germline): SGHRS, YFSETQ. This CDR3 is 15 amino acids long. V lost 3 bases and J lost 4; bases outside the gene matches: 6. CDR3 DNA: TGCGCCAGCAGCTGGGGGGGAGTCGGCACCGGGGAGCTGTTTTTT. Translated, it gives CASSWGGVGTGELFF.

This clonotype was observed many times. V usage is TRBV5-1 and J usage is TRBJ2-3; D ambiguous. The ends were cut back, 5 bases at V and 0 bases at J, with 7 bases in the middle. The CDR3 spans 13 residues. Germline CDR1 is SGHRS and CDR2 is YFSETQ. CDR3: CASREVSTDTQYF. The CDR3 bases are TGCGCCAGCAGAGAGGTCAGCACAGATACGCAGTATTTT.

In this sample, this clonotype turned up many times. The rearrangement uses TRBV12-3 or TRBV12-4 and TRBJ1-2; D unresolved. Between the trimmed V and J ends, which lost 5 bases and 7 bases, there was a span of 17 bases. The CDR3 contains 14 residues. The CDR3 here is CASSPGLSSPGYTF. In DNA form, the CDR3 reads TGTGCCAGCAGTCCCGGACTGAGCTCCCCTGGCTACACCTTC.

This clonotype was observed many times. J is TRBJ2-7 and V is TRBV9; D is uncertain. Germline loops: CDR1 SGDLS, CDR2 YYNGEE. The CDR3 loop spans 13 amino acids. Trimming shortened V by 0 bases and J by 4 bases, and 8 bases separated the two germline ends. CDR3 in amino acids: CASSVESSYEQYF. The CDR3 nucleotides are TGTGCCAGCAGCGTAGAGTCATCTTACGAGCAGTACTTC.

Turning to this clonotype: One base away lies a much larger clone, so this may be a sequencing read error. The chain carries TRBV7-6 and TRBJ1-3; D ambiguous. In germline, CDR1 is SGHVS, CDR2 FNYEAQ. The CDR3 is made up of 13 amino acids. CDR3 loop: CASHEVSGNAIYF. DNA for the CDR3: TGTGCCAGCCACGAGGTCTCTGGAAACGCCATATATTTT. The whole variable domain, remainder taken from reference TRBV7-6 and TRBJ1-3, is GAGVSQSPRYKVTKRGQDVALRCDPISGHVSLYWYRQALGQGPEFLTYFNYEAQQDKSGLPNDRFSAERPEGSISTLTIQRTEQRDSAMYRCASHEVSGNAIYFGEGSWLTVV.